This T cell receptor beta chain was captured in a study of identifying expanded T cells in peripheral blood. Germline-derived CDR1 and CDR2 are MDHEN and SYDVKM. CDR3 length equals 15 residues. Trimming shortened V by 4 bases and J by 3 bases, and 15 bases separated the two germline ends. TCRdb's copy holds only in-frame clones and misses some; the assay was immunoSEQ multiplex PCR. The sample includes some 130,000 clones, about 86% seen only once; the top ten take 8.4%. The sequence derives from a person aged 18 to 70 in good health. Sequenced input: blood. V usage is TRBV28 and J usage is TRBJ1-1; perhaps TRBD1 as D (6 bases). CDR3 sequence: CASSSYRVQDTEAFF. The CDR3 nucleotides read TGTGCCAGCAGTTCTTACAGGGTTCAGGACACTGAAGCTTTCTTT.